The 30 T cell receptor beta chains reported below all come from one sample, sequenced in a study of T cell repertoires in cytomegalovirus infection. TCRdb reanalysed the reads using MiXCR and keeps one entry per CDR3 protein. The table includes around 210,000 distinct CDR3 sequences, about 5.9% detected once. The sample comprised PBMCs. The receptor set was obtained from a human donor in good health (CMV status not recorded). Some clones in this sample may be carry-over from other donors' samples.

V usage is TRBV5-1 and J usage is TRBJ2-1; TRBD1 is a possible D gene (6 bases). V was shortened by 2 bases and J by 1 base, with 7 bases between the two germline ends. This CDR3 contains 14 residues. Germline loops: CDR1 SGHRS, CDR2 YFSETQ. CDR3 DNA sequence: TGCGCCAGCAGCTTCGGACAGTCCTACAATGAGCAGTTCTTC. Amino acids: CASSFGQSYNEQFF.

This chain links TRBV2 with TRBJ2-5, with D unresolved. The V end was cut by 8 bases, the J end by 5 bases, with 12 bases between. This CDR3 has 12 amino acids. CDR1 and CDR2 (germline): SNHLY, FYNNEI. The CDR3 reads CASGWSSETQYF. CDR3 nucleotide sequence: TGTGCCAGCGGATGGTCGTCGGAGACCCAGTACTTC.

This clonotype has at least ten counts. V gene TRBV7-9 combines with J gene TRBJ2-7; weak D call: TRBD1 (5 bases). Germline lookup yields CDR1 SEHNR and CDR2 FQNEAQ (reference sequence). Trimming took 5 bases from V and 6 from J, leaving 17 bases between them. CDR3 length: 14 amino acids. DNA for the CDR3: TGTGCCAGCAGCCAAGACCAGGGTTTTCGCGAGCAGTACTTC. It specifies CASSQDQGFREQYF.

This clonotype appeared many times. The CDR3 DNA sequence: TGCAGTGCTAGGGATGAACAGGGGGATAGCACAGATACGCAGTATTTT. Its protein is CSARDEQGDSTDTQYF. This chain links TRBV20-1 with TRBJ2-3, with 8 bases aligning to TRBD1. The germline V gene encodes CDR1 DFQATT and CDR2 SNEGSKA (reference sequence). The CDR3 runs to 16 residues. Germline trimming cut 3 bases from V and 0 bases from J; bases unmatched to any gene: 8.

The chain employs TRBV18 and TRBJ2-2, with TRBD1 matching 10 bases. CDR3 length: 18 residues. Germline CDR1 and CDR2: KGHSH and LQKENI. V was clipped by 0 bases and J by 3 bases; unmatched bases: 7. The CDR3 DNA sequence: TGTGCCAGCTCACCACCATCTCGGGACAGGGGTTACACCGGGGAGCTGTTTTTT. Translated, it gives CASSPPSRDRGYTGELFF. Full variable domain (outside the CDR3, taken from reference TRBV18 and TRBJ2-2): NAGVMQNPRHLVRRRGQEARLRCSPMKGHSHVYWYRQLPEEGLKFMVYLQKENIIDESGMPKERFSAEFPKEGPSILRIQQVVRGDSAAYFCASSPPSRDRGYTGELFFGEGSRLTVL.

In its sample, this clonotype was seen many times. The V gene is TRBV2, the J gene TRBJ2-7, with 11 bases lining up with TRBD2. V trimming: 8 bases; J trimming: 3 bases; junction bases outside the gene matches: 9. This CDR3 has 15 residues. From germline, CDR1 is SNHLY and CDR2 FYNNEI. The CDR3 nucleotides read TGTGCCAGCCTCCTCGACCTAGCGGGGGGCTACGAGCAGTACTTC. Protein sequence: CASLLDLAGGYEQYF.

This clonotype has a count of ten or more. The V and J genes are TRBV20-1 and TRBJ2-1; D unresolved. The CDR3 sequence is 11 residues long. CDR1 is DFQATT, CDR2 SNEGSKA, per germline (reference sequence). V was trimmed by 3 bases and J by 9 bases, leaving 9 bases between them. CDR3 DNA sequence: TGCAGTGCTAGTTCCGGTGCTGAGCAGTTCTTC. This codes for CSASSGAEQFF.

V usage is TRBV5-6 and J usage is TRBJ2-6; no reliable D call. There are 13 residues in the CDR3. CDR1 is SGHDT, CDR2 YYEEEE, per germline. Trimming left V 7 bases short and J 2 bases short, with 7 bases between. CDR3 region: CASYSAGANVLTF. The DNA for the CDR3 is TGTGCCAGCTACAGTGCTGGGGCCAACGTCCTGACTTTC.

This clonotype was seen at least ten times. The chain joins TRBV7-2 to TRBJ2-1; 7 bases line up with TRBD2. Trimming cost V 2 bases and J 15 bases; bases outside gene matches: 10. CDR3 length equals 13 residues. In germline, CDR1 is SGHTA, CDR2 FQGNSA. The CDR3: CASSLNRDYRRFF. The DNA of the CDR3 is TGTGCCAGCAGCTTAAACCGGGACTACCGTCGGTTCTTC.

This clonotype occurred many times. The chain links TRBV9 to TRBJ2-2; D not certain. The CDR3 is 14 amino acids. The V end lost 0 bases, the J end lost 8 bases, and 11 bases lay between the germline ends. CDR1 is SGDLS and CDR2 is YYNGEE in the germline V gene. This CDR3 reads CASSVGQPAGELFF. CDR3 in DNA: TGTGCCAGCAGCGTAGGGCAGCCCGCTGGGGAGCTGTTTTTT.

This clonotype showed up just a few times. V and J are TRBV14 and TRBJ1-1; the D gene is possibly TRBD1 (6 bases). The CDR3 sequence is 17 residues long. Germline lookup yields CDR1 SGHDN and CDR2 FVKESK. Between the trimmed V and J ends, which lost 0 bases and 1 base, there was a span of 15 bases. CDR3 protein: CASSQEGARGANTEAFF. CDR3 in DNA: TGTGCCAGCAGCCAAGAGGGCGCCCGGGGGGCGAACACTGAAGCTTTCTTT.

To note about this clonotype: Given a much more abundant clone one base away, this may be a read error. The V and J genes are TRBV5-1 and TRBJ2-1, with 8 bases lining up with TRBD1. This CDR3 comprises 13 residues. Per the germline V gene, CDR1 is SGHRS and CDR2 is YFSETQ. The CDR3 DNA reads TGCACCAGCAGCTTGGTCAGGGGGCGCCCGAAATTCTTC. Translating gives CTSSLVRGRPKFF.

The sample holds many counts of this clonotype. The chain uses TRBV2 and TRBJ2-7; D perhaps matches TRBD2 (5 bases). The V gene lost 1 base and the J gene lost 1 base, with 11 bases spanning the gap. This CDR3 contains 15 residues. CDR1 is SNHLY and CDR2 is FYNNEI in the germline V gene. CDR3 in amino acids: CASSEGDGESYEQYF. CDR3 coding DNA: TGTGCCAGCAGTGAAGGTGACGGGGAATCCTACGAGCAGTACTTC.

This clonotype was seen at least ten times. V and J are TRBV29-1 and TRBJ1-2, with unresolved D. V lost 4 bases and J 6 bases, leaving 9 bases between the germline ends. The CDR3 sequence is 11 residues long. Per the germline V gene, CDR1 is SQVTM and CDR2 is ANQGSEA. In DNA, the CDR3 is TGCAGCGTTGGGTCCGGGGATGGCTACACCTTC. Its translation: CSVGSGDGYTF.

This clonotype appeared many times. V and J are TRBV6-2 or TRBV6-3 and TRBJ2-5; D is ambiguous. Germline assignment: CDR1 MNHEY and CDR2 SVGEGT. This CDR3 has 13 residues. Trimming removed 4 bases from V and 5 bases from J, with 11 bases in between. The CDR3 region has the DNA TGTGCCAGCAGTTGGTACGGTTTGGAGACCCAGTACTTC. Amino acid sequence: CASSWYGLETQYF.

A few counts support this clonotype. This sequence joins TRBV19 and TRBJ1-1, with D uncertain. The ends were cut back, 0 bases at V and 8 bases at J, with 13 bases in the middle. Germline V gene sequence: CDR1 LNHDA, CDR2 SQIVND (reference sequence). The CDR3 totals 14 residues. The CDR3 loop reads CASSIEGLQTEAFF. DNA for the CDR3: TGTGCCAGTAGTATAGAAGGATTACAAACGGAAGCTTTCTTT.

The table lists this clonotype with many counts. This chain joins TRBV6-5 and TRBJ2-7, with a tentative D call TRBD2 (6 bases). The V end lost 2 bases, the J end lost 1 base, and 18 bases lay between the germline ends. CDR3 length: 17 residues. Germline CDR1 and CDR2: MNHEY and SVGAGI. CDR3 coding DNA: TGTGCCAGCAGTTACGGAGGGTCTCCGCTTAATTCCTACGAGCAGTACTTC. Translated, it gives CASSYGGSPLNSYEQYF.

This clonotype was seen many times. The V and J genes are TRBV28 and TRBJ2-5; D gene ambiguous. Trimming left V 3 bases short and J 3 bases short, with 17 bases between. The CDR3 length is 16 residues. Germline values: CDR1 MDHEN, CDR2 SYDVKM. This CDR3 reads CASSFRVGAKEETQYF. The CDR3 coding sequence is TGTGCCAGCAGTTTCCGCGTGGGTGCTAAGGAAGAGACCCAGTACTTC.

The sample holds many counts of this clonotype. The rearrangement links TRBV11-2 to TRBJ2-7, with D possibly TRBD1 on 7 matching bases. Trimming pared 1 base from V and 4 bases from J, leaving 14 bases between. The germline V gene has CDR1 SGHAT and CDR2 FQNNGV. CDR3 length: 15 residues. For the CDR3, the DNA is TGTGCCAGCAGCTTAGGGCAGGGGGGTAAATACGAGCAGTACTTC. It codes for CASSLGQGGKYEQYF.

This clonotype was counted a few times. This sequence joins TRBV12-3 or TRBV12-4 and TRBJ2-2, with 11 bases aligning to TRBD2. The CDR3 sequence is 18 residues long. J lost 3 bases, V lost 3 bases, and 9 bases had no gene match. The CDR3 coding sequence is TGTGCCAGCAGTTTCTCGTTAGCGGGGGGGCCCGACACCGGGGAGCTGTTTTTT. It yields the protein CASSFSLAGGPDTGELFF.

The chain links TRBV19 to TRBJ2-7; perhaps D is TRBD1 or TRBD2 (5 bases each). The V end lost 1 base, the J end lost 1 base, and 8 bases lay between the germline ends. This CDR3 comprises 14 residues. In germline, CDR1 is LNHDA, CDR2 SQIVND (reference sequence). CDR3 sequence reads: CASSIVGASYEQYF. Written as DNA, the CDR3 is TGTGCCAGTAGTATAGTCGGGGCTTCCTACGAGCAGTACTTC.

In its sample, this clonotype was seen many times. CDR3 in DNA: TGTGCCTGGAGTACAGTTTTGGGCACTGAAGCTTTCTTT. The encoded protein is CAWSTVLGTEAFF. This chain links TRBV30 with TRBJ1-1; D remains ambiguous. This CDR3 is 13 amino acids long. The germline V gene encodes CDR1 GTSNPN and CDR2 SVGIG (reference sequence). V was cut by 2 bases and J by 4 bases, with 11 bases left in between. The full variable domain, with the rest looked up from reference TRBV30 and TRBJ1-1, is SQTIHQWPATLVQPVGSPLSLECTVEGTSNPNLYWYRQAAGRGLQLLFYSVGIGQISSEVPQNLSASRPQDRQFILSSKKLLLSDSGFYLCAWSTVLGTEAFFGQGTRLTVV.

This clonotype was recorded at least ten times. The chain joins TRBV6-2 or TRBV6-3 to TRBJ2-7; 7 bases map to TRBD1. With 2 bases clipped from V and 3 bases from J, the junction kept 10 bases outside the gene matches. Germline CDR1 reads MNHEY; CDR2 reads SVGEGT. The CDR3 extends over 16 amino acids. CDR3 nucleotide sequence: TGTGCCAGCAGTTACCCCCGACAGGGATTAAACTACGAGCAGTACTTC. This encodes CASSYPRQGLNYEQYF.

There are many counts of this clonotype. The gene calls are TRBV6-2 or TRBV6-3 and TRBJ2-3, with 9 bases fitting TRBD2. Germline values: CDR1 MNHEY, CDR2 SVGEGT. The CDR3 loop spans 13 amino acids. Losses at the gene ends were 5 bases for V and 9 bases for J; bases not matched to a gene: 6. CDR3 sequence (DNA): TGTGCCAGCAGTCTAGCGGGGCCCGGGACGCAGTATTTT. This encodes CASSLAGPGTQYF.

This clonotype came up many times. The rearrangement joins TRBV2 to TRBJ2-1; D uncertain. The CDR3 has 15 amino acids. The V end was cut by 5 bases, the J end by 5 bases, with 16 bases between. Germline lookup yields CDR1 SNHLY and CDR2 FYNNEI. CDR3 in DNA: TGTGCCAGCAGTAGTACTCCCGCGTCGAACAATGAGCAGTTCTTC. This translates into CASSSTPASNNEQFF.

To note about this clonotype: The junction and the germline gene differ at one end; a read error may be behind it. The chain uses TRBV6-6 and TRBJ1-3; D is unresolved. In germline, CDR1 is MNHNY, CDR2 SVGAGI (reference sequence). This CDR3 has 15 amino acids. DNA of the CDR3: TGTGCCAGCAGTAACTCAAAAATCTCTGGAAACACCATATATTTT. It is translated as CASSNSKISGNTIYF.

This clonotype was found many times. The V and J genes are TRBV7-6 and TRBJ1-3; D ambiguous. Per the germline V gene, CDR1 is SGHVS and CDR2 is FNYEAQ. This CDR3 has 17 residues. V shed 5 bases and J shed 0 bases, with 17 bases lying between them. CDR3 amino acids: CASSPRTVESSGNTIYF. In DNA, the CDR3 is TGTGCCAGCAGCCCCCGGACCGTGGAGTCCTCTGGAAACACCATATATTTT.

This clonotype has at least ten counts. V and J are TRBV7-6 and TRBJ2-3, with TRBD1 as a possible D gene (5 bases). CDR3 size: 15 residues. The ends were cut back, 5 bases at V and 2 bases at J, with 14 bases in the middle. Germline lookup yields CDR1 SGHVS and CDR2 FNYEAQ. The chain's CDR3 is CASSPPGRVTDTQYF. The DNA of the CDR3 is TGTGCCAGCAGCCCCCCAGGCAGGGTCACAGATACGCAGTATTTT. The full variable domain, its missing parts supplied by reference TRBV7-6 and TRBJ2-3, is GAGVSQSPRYKVTKRGQDVALRCDPISGHVSLYWYRQALGQGPEFLTYFNYEAQQDKSGLPNDRFSAERPEGSISTLTIQRTEQRDSAMYRCASSPPGRVTDTQYFGPGTRLTVL.

This clonotype was observed many times. The gene calls are TRBV28 and TRBJ2-1; tentatively, D is TRBD2 (5 bases). Trimming removed 8 bases at V and 7 bases at J, with 21 bases between. This CDR3 is built from 15 residues. The germline V gene encodes CDR1 MDHEN and CDR2 SYDVKM. The DNA for the CDR3 is TGTGCCAGCCGCCAAGGGTTCGGGCCGGGGAATGAGCAGTTCTTC. It translates to CASRQGFGPGNEQFF.

V usage is TRBV2 and J usage is TRBJ1-1; D is uncertain. The V gene's germline CDR1 is SNHLY and CDR2 FYNNEI. The ends were cut back, 9 bases at V and 4 bases at J, with 21 bases in the middle. The CDR3 sequence is 15 residues long. The CDR3 loop is CASDQGGVGGTEAFF. CDR3 nucleotide sequence: TGTGCCAGTGACCAAGGTGGGGTGGGAGGCACTGAAGCTTTCTTT.